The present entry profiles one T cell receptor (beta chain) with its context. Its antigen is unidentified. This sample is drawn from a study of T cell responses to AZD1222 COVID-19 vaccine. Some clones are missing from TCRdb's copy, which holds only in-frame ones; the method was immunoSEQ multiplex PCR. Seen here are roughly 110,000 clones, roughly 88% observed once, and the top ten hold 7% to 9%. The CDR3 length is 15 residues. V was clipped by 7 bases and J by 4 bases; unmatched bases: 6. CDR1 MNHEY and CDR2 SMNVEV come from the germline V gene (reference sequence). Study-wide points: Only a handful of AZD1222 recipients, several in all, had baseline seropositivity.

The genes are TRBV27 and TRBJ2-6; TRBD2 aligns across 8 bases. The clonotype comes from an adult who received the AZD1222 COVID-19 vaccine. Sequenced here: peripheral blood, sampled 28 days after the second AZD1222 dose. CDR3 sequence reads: CASTGGARGANVLTF. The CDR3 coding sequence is TGTGCCAGCACGGGAGGGGCACGGGGGGCCAACGTCCTGACTTTC.